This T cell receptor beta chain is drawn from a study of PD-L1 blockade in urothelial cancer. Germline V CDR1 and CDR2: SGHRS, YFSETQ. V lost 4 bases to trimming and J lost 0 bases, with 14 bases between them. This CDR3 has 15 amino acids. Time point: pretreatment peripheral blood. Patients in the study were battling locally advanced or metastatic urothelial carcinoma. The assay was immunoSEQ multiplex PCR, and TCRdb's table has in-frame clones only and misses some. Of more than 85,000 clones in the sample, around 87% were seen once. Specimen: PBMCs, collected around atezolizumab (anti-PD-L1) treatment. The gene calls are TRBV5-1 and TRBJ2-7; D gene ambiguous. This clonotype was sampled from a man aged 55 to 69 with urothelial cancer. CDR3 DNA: TGCGCCAGCAGCCCGCTTGGCGGTAGCTCCTACGAGCAGTACTTC. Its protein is CASSPLGGSSYEQYF.